The clone carrying this T cell receptor beta chain came up a few times. As yet, its antigen is unknown. The data are from a study of cytomegalovirus exposure and HLA in healthy donors. As for the study in general: A preliminary data release comprised tens of millions of unique TCRs obtained from HLA-typed donors. Study results and limitations: Immune exposure data for these donors was limited to CMV serostatus. There were some public TCRs occurring in many donors, but most TCR sequences were rare.

Germline values: CDR1 MNHNS, CDR2 SASEGT. The V end was cut by 3 bases, the J end by 2 bases, with 5 bases between. The CDR3 sequence is 13 residues long. Primers for the PCR totalled 60 Vbeta and 13 Jbeta. TCRdb's table, derived via immunoSEQ multiplex PCR, lists solely in-frame clones and lacks some. The table lists 140,000 to 150,000 clones, under 90% of them singletons, with around 4.3% in the top ten. Nominal health characterized the donors when sampled, though unrecorded immune exposures were likely. Sequenced input: PBMCs. The V and J genes are TRBV6-1 and TRBJ2-1, with D uncertain. This clonotype originated in a man aged 35 to 55 in good health and CMV-seronegative. The DNA of the CDR3 is TGTGCCAGCAGTGACGACACCTACAATGAGCAGTTCTTC. This translates into CASSDDTYNEQFF.